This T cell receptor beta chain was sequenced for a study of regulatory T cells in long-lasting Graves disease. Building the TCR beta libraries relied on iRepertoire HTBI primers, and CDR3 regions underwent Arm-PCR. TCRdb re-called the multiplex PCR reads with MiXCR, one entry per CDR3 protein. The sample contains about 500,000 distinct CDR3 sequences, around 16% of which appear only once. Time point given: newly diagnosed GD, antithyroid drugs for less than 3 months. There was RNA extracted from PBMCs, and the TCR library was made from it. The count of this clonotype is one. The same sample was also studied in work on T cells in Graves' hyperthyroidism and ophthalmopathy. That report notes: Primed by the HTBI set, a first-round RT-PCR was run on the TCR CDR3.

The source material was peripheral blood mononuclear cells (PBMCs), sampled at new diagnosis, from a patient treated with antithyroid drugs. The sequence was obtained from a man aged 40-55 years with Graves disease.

The CDR3 sequence is CASSSRHSTEQFF. CDR3 in DNA: TGTGCCAGCAGCTCCCGACATTCAACCGAGCAGTTCTTC. The chain employs TRBV7-9 and TRBJ2-1; D ambiguous. Trimming left V 4 bases short and J 10 bases short, with 14 bases between. CDR3 length equals 13 residues. Germline assignment: CDR1 SEHNR and CDR2 FQNEAQ (reference sequence). The full variable domain, rest sourced from reference TRBV7-9 and TRBJ2-1, is DTGVSQNPRHKITKRGQNVTFRCDPISEHNRLYWYRQTLGQGPEFLTYFQNEAQLEKSRLLSDRFSAERPKGSFSTLEIQRTEQGDSAMYLCASSSRHSTEQFFGPGTRLTVL.